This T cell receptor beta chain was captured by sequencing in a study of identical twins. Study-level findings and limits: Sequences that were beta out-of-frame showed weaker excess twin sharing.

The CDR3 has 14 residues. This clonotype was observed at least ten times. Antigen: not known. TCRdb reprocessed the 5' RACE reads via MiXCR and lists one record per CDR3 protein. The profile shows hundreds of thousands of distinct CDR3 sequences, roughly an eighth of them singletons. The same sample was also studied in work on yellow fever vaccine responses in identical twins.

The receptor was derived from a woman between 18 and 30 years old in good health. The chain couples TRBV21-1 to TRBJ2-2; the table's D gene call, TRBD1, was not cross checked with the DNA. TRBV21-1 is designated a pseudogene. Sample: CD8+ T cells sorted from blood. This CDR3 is CASPPVLSSGELFF. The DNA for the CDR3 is TGTGCCTCACCACCGGTCCTGTCTAGCGGGGAGCTGTTTTTT.